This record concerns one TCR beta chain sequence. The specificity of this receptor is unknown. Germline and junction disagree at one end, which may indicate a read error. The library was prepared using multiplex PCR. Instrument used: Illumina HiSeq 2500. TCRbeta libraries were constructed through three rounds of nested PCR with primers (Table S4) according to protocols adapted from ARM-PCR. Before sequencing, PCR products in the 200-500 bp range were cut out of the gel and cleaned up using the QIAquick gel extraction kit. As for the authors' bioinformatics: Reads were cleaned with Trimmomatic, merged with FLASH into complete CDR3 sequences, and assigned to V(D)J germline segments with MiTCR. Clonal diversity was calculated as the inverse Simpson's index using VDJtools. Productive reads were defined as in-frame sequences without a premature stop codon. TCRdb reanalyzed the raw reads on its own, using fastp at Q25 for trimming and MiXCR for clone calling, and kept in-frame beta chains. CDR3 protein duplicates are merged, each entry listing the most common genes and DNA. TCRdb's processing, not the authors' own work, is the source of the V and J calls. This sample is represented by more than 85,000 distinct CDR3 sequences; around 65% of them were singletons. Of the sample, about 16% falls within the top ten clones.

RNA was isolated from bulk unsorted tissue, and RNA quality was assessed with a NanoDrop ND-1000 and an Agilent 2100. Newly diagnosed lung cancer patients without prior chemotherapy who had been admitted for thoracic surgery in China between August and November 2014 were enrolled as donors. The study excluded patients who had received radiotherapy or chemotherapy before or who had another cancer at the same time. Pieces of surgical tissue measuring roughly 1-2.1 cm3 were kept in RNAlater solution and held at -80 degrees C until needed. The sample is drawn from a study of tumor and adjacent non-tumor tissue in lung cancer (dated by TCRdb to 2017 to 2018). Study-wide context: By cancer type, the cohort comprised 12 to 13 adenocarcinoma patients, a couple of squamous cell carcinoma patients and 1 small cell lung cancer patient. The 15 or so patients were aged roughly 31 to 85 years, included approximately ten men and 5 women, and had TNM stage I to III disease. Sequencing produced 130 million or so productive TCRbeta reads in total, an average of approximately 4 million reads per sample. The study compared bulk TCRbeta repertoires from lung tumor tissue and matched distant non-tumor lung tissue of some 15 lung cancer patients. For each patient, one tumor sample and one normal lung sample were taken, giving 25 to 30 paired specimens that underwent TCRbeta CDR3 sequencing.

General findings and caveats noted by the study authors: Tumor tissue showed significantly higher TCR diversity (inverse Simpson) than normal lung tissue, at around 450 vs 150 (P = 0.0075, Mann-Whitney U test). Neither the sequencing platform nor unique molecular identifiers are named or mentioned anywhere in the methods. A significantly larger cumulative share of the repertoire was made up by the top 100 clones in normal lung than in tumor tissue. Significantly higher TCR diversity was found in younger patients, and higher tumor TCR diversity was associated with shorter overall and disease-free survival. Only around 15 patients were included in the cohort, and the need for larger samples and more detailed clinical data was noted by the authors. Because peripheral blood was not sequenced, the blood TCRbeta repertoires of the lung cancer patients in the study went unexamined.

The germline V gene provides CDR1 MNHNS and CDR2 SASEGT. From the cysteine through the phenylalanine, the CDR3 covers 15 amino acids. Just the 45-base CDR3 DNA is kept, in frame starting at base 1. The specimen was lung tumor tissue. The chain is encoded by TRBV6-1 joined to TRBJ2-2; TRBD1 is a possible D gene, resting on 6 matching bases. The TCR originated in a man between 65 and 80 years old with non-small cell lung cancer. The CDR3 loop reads CASRRGHQTVGELFF. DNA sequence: TGTGCCAGCAGACGGGGACACCAGACGGTCGGGGAGTTGTTTTTT.